These 13 T cell receptor beta chains share one sample of origin, sequenced in a study of vaccination and CD4 T cells after COVID-19. TCRdb re-analysed the PCR reads in MiXCR, keeping a single row per CDR3 protein. The sample shows 20,000 or so distinct CDR3 sequences, 60% of them seen only once. The source material was CD4+ T cells from blood, sampled after SARS-CoV-2 vaccination. Receptors were obtained from a human donor who had recovered from COVID-19.

The sample holds a few counts of this clonotype. V is TRBV27 and J is TRBJ1-6; perhaps TRBD1 as D (6 bases). Germline CDR1 reads MNHEY; CDR2 reads SMNVEV (reference sequence). The CDR3 is 14 amino acids. V dropped 5 bases and J dropped 7 bases, with 12 bases sitting between them. CDR3 bases: TGTGCCAGCAGTGTCGGGACAACCAATTCACCCCTCCACTTT. This codes for CASSVGTTNSPLHF.

V usage is TRBV28 and J usage is TRBJ2-1, with D maybe TRBD1 (7 bases). This CDR3 is 19 amino acids long. The V and J ends lost 6 bases and 1 base respectively, with 25 bases between them. From germline, CDR1 is MDHEN and CDR2 SYDVKM. The CDR3 sequence is CASRQLAPGQHISYNEQFF. For the CDR3, the DNA is TGTGCCAGCAGGCAACTAGCCCCGGGACAGCATATTTCCTACAATGAGCAGTTCTTC.

This chain joins TRBV7-2 and TRBJ2-3, with D perhaps assigned TRBD1 or TRBD2 (5 bases each). Trimming pared 8 bases from V and 0 bases from J, leaving 9 bases between. CDR1 and CDR2 (germline): SGHTA, FQGNSA. CDR3 length: 13 residues. CDR3 DNA: TGTGCCAGCGGGTGGGACAGCACAGATACGCAGTATTTT. Translation: CASGWDSTDTQYF.

V and J are TRBV29-1 and TRBJ1-2, with 7 bases aligning to TRBD1. The CDR3 is 15 residues long. Trimming took 4 bases from V and 2 from J; bases not matched to a gene: 10. Germline CDR1 reads SQVTM; CDR2 reads ANQGSEA. CDR3 bases: TGCAGCGTTGCTACAGGGGTGGCACCGAACTATGGCTACACCTTC. Translated: CSVATGVAPNYGYTF.

This clonotype turned up a few times. This rearrangement joins TRBV6-1 to TRBJ1-5; no clear D gene. Germline loops: CDR1 MNHNS, CDR2 SASEGT. CDR3 length: 13 amino acids. V gave up 8 bases and J gave up 0 bases, with 8 bases separating them. CDR3 protein: CASRRDSNQPQHF. The CDR3 coding sequence is TGTGCCAGCCGGAGGGATAGCAATCAGCCCCAGCATTTT.

This chain links TRBV20-1 with TRBJ1-5; D might be TRBD1 (6 bases). Germline V gives CDR1 DFQATT, CDR2 SNEGSKA (reference sequence). Trimming cost V 6 bases and J 3 bases, with 12 bases left between them. The CDR3 sequence is 13 residues long. CDR3 in DNA: TGCAGTGCCTCACAGGGACCCAATCAGCCCCAGCATTTT. It is translated as CSASQGPNQPQHF.

The chain employs TRBV6-1 and TRBJ1-1; maybe TRBD1 (6 bases). The CDR3 extends over 17 amino acids. Germline loops: CDR1 MNHNS, CDR2 SASEGT. V lost 7 bases to trimming and J lost 5 bases, with 26 bases between them. The CDR3 spells CASKIYGGLGPRTEAFF. Here the CDR3 DNA reads TGTGCCAGCAAGATCTATGGGGGCCTAGGACCTAGGACTGAAGCTTTCTTT.

This clonotype was detected a few times. The rearrangement uses TRBV19 and TRBJ2-3; 10 positions agree with TRBD2. This CDR3 is built from 15 residues. Germline lookup yields CDR1 LNHDA and CDR2 SQIVND (reference sequence). V shed 6 bases, J shed 4 bases, and the junction held 7 bases outside the gene matches. In DNA, the CDR3 is TGTGCCAGTAGCCCCCTAGCGGGAGCGGCAGATACGCAGTATTTT. Translation gives CASSPLAGAADTQYF.

Only a few counts were recorded for this clonotype. The chain couples TRBV7-9 to TRBJ2-1; D is possibly TRBD1 (5 bases). The end of the DNA fits TRBJ2-7 better, so the J call may be wrong. The CDR3 has 15 residues. Germline V gene sequence: CDR1 SEHNR, CDR2 FQNEAQ (reference sequence). The CDR3 DNA follows: TGTGCCAGCAGCTTAGAGCACCTGACAGCCCACGAGCAGTACTTC. The encoded protein is CASSLEHLTAHEQYF.

The chain uses TRBV6-5 and TRBJ2-1, with D maybe TRBD1 (6 bases). This CDR3 region has 15 residues. With 0 bases removed from V and 5 bases from J, the gap between germline ends came to 11 bases. The germline V gene has CDR1 MNHEY and CDR2 SVGAGI. CDR3 in amino acids: CASSYSTGTNNEQFF. In nucleotides, the CDR3 is TGTGCCAGCAGTTACTCGACAGGTACTAACAATGAGCAGTTCTTC.

This sequence joins TRBV20-1 and TRBJ1-1; 7 nucleotides agree with TRBD1. The CDR3 is 14 amino acids. With V trimmed by 0 bases and J by 4 bases, 5 bases remained unmatched. Germline CDR1 is DFQATT and CDR2 is SNEGSKA (reference sequence). The DNA for the CDR3 is TGCAGTGCTAGAGAAGGGGGCGCTATCACTGAAGCTTTCTTT. Protein sequence: CSAREGGAITEAFF.

V is TRBV20-1 and J is TRBJ1-2, with 9 bases lining up with TRBD1. This CDR3 has 14 amino acids. V lost 5 bases to trimming and J lost 6 bases; unmatched junction nucleotides: 10. CDR1 and CDR2 from the germline V gene are DFQATT and SNEGSKA (reference sequence). CDR3 residues: CSAPRQGGVNGYTF. The CDR3 region has the DNA TGCAGTGCTCCGAGACAGGGGGGGGTTAATGGCTACACCTTC.

As for this clonotype: A read error may account for a junction end that differs from germline. CDR3 residues: CANSEAGVTTYEQYF. The CDR3 DNA reads TGTGCCAACAGTGAAGCAGGGGTAACTACTTACGAGCAGTACTTC. The V and J genes are TRBV2 and TRBJ2-7; weak D call: TRBD1 (6 bases). The CDR3 consists of 15 residues. Germline-derived CDR1 and CDR2 are SNHLY and FYNNEI.